The 17 T cell receptor beta chains below come from one sample, sequenced in a study of blood T cell repertoires in COVID-19. Libraries were prepared by immunoSEQ multiplex PCR; TCRdb keeps only in-frame clonotypes and omits some of them. The data contain about 120,000 clones, approximately 80% of them singletons. Sequenced sample: peripheral blood. The receptors originated from a human donor in a cohort sampled during active COVID-19.

The genes are TRBV5-8 and TRBJ2-1, with 9 positions matching TRBD2. The CDR3 covers 16 residues. The J segment lost 5 bases and the V segment lost 1 base, leaving 7 bases of the junction unmatched. Germline V lookup: CDR1 SGHTS, CDR2 YDEGEE. CDR3 coding DNA: TGTGCCAGCAGCTTGTGGGGCGGGGGGGAACACAATGAGCAGTTCTTC. Its protein product is CASSLWGGGEHNEQFF.

This chain joins TRBV2 and TRBJ2-6; a weak D match, TRBD2 (5 bases). Trimming shortened V by 6 bases and J by 0 bases, and 6 bases separated the two germline ends. CDR3 length: 14 amino acids. Germline-derived CDR1 and CDR2 are SNHLY and FYNNEI. The CDR3 DNA reads TGTGCCAGCAGCGGGAACTCTGGGGCCAACGTCCTGACTTTC. Translated, it gives CASSGNSGANVLTF.

The chain joins TRBV20-1 to TRBJ2-7; D not certain. V was shortened by 3 bases and J by 3 bases, with 6 bases between the two germline ends. Germline CDR1 reads DFQATT; CDR2 reads SNEGSKA (reference sequence). The CDR3 is 11 residues long. This CDR3 is CSASPNYEQYF. Here the CDR3 DNA reads TGCAGTGCTAGCCCTAACTACGAGCAGTACTTC.

The V gene is TRBV9, the J gene TRBJ1-6; 7 nucleotides align to TRBD1. J was trimmed by 9 bases and V by 3 bases; bases with no gene match: 6. The CDR3 totals 14 residues. CDR1 SGDLS and CDR2 YYNGEE come from the germline V gene. The CDR3 region is CASSATGSASPLHF. DNA for the CDR3: TGTGCCAGCAGCGCGACAGGGAGTGCTTCACCCCTCCACTTT.

This chain connects TRBV7-9 to TRBJ1-6; D is perhaps TRBD1 (5 bases). Germline V gives CDR1 SEHNR, CDR2 FQNEAQ (reference sequence). V dropped 7 bases and J dropped 5 bases, with 15 bases sitting between them. This CDR3 has 15 amino acids. The CDR3 reads CASTGTPRDNSPLHF. The CDR3 coding sequence is TGTGCCAGCACGGGAACCCCCAGGGATAATTCACCCCTCCACTTT.

The genes are TRBV6-1 and TRBJ1-2; TRBD1 is a possible D gene (6 bases). The CDR3 loop spans 13 amino acids. Germline CDR1 is MNHNS and CDR2 is SASEGT. V gave up 2 bases and J gave up 4 bases, with 8 bases separating them. In DNA form, the CDR3 reads TGTGCCAGCAGTGAACCGGACAGCTATGGCTACACCTTC. This encodes CASSEPDSYGYTF.

The chain combines TRBV3-1 (or the pseudogene TRBV3-2) with TRBJ1-2; D is unresolved. V shed 0 bases and J shed 7 bases, with 3 bases lying between them. The CDR3 covers 11 residues. The germline CDR1 and CDR2 sequences are LGHDT and YNNKEL (reference sequence). The CDR3 sequence: CASSQESGYTF. The CDR3 bases are TGTGCCAGCAGCCAAGAGAGTGGCTACACCTTC.

The chain carries TRBV18 and TRBJ2-2, with a possible D match to TRBD2 (5 bases). Deletions cut 1 base from V and 3 bases from J, with 9 bases between. This CDR3 has 15 residues. Germline CDR1 and CDR2: KGHSH and LQKENI. CDR3 DNA: TGTGCCAGCTCACCACAGGCCGGGGACACCGGGGAGCTGTTTTTT. This codes for CASSPQAGDTGELFF. Supplemented by reference TRBV18 and TRBJ2-2, the full variable domain reads NAGVMQNPRHLVRRRGQEARLRCSPMKGHSHVYWYRQLPEEGLKFMVYLQKENIIDESGMPKERFSAEFPKEGPSILRIQQVVRGDSAAYFCASSPQAGDTGELFFGEGSRLTVL.

CDR3 nucleotide sequence: TGCAGCGCTGGACAGGGGGCGCGGTACGAGCAGTACTTC. Amino acid sequence: CSAGQGARYEQYF. This chain links TRBV29-1 with TRBJ2-7; 11 nucleotides align to TRBD1. Germline V gene sequence: CDR1 SQVTM, CDR2 ANQGSEA. The V segment lost 7 bases and the J segment 4 bases; nucleotides outside the gene matches: 6. CDR3 length: 13 amino acids.

The chain carries TRBV7-2 and TRBJ2-7; 7 bases map to TRBD2. There are 14 residues in the CDR3. The germline gives CDR1 SGHTA, CDR2 FQGNSA. V lost 5 bases to trimming and J lost 3 bases; unmatched junction nucleotides: 7. CDR3 DNA sequence: TGTGCCAGCAGCGCCTCCGGGGGGAGCTACGAGCAGTACTTC. Amino acid sequence: CASSASGGSYEQYF.

This rearrangement joins TRBV7-2 to TRBJ2-3, with TRBD2 matching over 11 bases. This CDR3 has 16 residues. Germline V gene sequence: CDR1 SGHTA, CDR2 FQGNSA. V lost 5 bases and J lost 4; bases outside the gene matches: 8. The CDR3 reads CASSHRLAGLADTQYF. For the CDR3, the DNA is TGTGCCAGCAGCCACAGACTAGCGGGGTTGGCAGATACGCAGTATTTT.

The chain is built from TRBV2 and TRBJ2-5, with 12 bases lining up with TRBD2. Trimming removed 2 bases from V and 5 bases from J; junction bases left unmatched: 12. Germline V gene data show CDR1 as SNHLY and CDR2 as FYNNEI. This CDR3 region has 18 residues. The CDR3, as DNA: TGTGCCAGCAGTGAATCGGGTATACTAGCGGGGGGAGCTGAGACCCAGTACTTC. It encodes CASSESGILAGGAETQYF.

The chain links TRBV21-1 to TRBJ2-4; the D segment call TRBD2 is taken from the table without a DNA check. TRBV21-1 is classified as a pseudogene. CDR3 length: 17 residues. The CDR3 region has the DNA TGTGCCAGCAGCGTAGCGGGTGGGGGCGGGCCCAAAAACATTCAGTACTTC. Protein: CASSVAGGGGPKNIQYF.

In its sample, this clone was seen a few times. The rearrangement uses TRBV6-5 and TRBJ2-7, with D maybe TRBD1 (5 bases). This CDR3 has 15 residues. V shed 4 bases and J shed 0 bases, with 13 bases lying between them. CDR1 and CDR2 from the germline V gene are MNHEY and SVGAGI. CDR3 in amino acids: CASSFDSVSSYEQYF. The DNA for the CDR3 is TGTGCCAGCAGTTTCGACAGTGTCTCCTCCTACGAGCAGTACTTC.

This clone has only a few counts. The chain recombines TRBV7-2 with TRBJ2-2; D gene unclear. Per germline, CDR1 SGHTA and CDR2 FQGNSA. The CDR3 loop spans 16 amino acids. V gave up 3 bases and J gave up 4 bases, with 15 bases separating them. The CDR3 nucleotides are TGTGCCAGCAGCTTGGGCCCACTCCCAAGCACCGGGGAGCTGTTTTTT. Translation: CASSLGPLPSTGELFF.

The chain combines TRBV5-1 with TRBJ2-1, with 9 bases lining up with TRBD2. This CDR3 contains 17 residues. In germline, CDR1 is SGHRS, CDR2 YFSETQ. Trimming at V came to 3 bases and at J to 0 bases, leaving 7 bases not matched to a gene. DNA for the CDR3: TGCGCCAGCAGCTCGCAACTAGCGGGTAGCTCCTACAATGAGCAGTTCTTC. Translation gives CASSSQLAGSSYNEQFF.

This clone has a handful of counts. V is TRBV5-1 and J is TRBJ1-2; TRBD1 matches at 9 bases. Germline lookup yields CDR1 SGHRS and CDR2 YFSETQ. Losses at the gene ends were 4 bases for V and 4 bases for J; bases not matched to a gene: 5. The CDR3 runs to 14 residues. The CDR3 reads CASSPTGGGYGYTF. The CDR3 DNA follows: TGCGCCAGCAGCCCGACAGGGGGAGGCTATGGCTACACCTTC.